The TCR beta chain under discussion was sequenced for a study of T cells in Graves' hyperthyroidism and ophthalmopathy. Amplification yielded TCR beta CDR3 regions, with RNA transcripts as the source. During a first-round RT-PCR of the TCR CDR3, the HTBI primer set was used. TCRdb itself ran the multiplex PCR reads through MiXCR, one entry per CDR3 protein. There are over 120,000 distinct CDR3 sequences in the sample; around 21% occur only once, and around two thirds lies in the top ten. This TCR was sampled from a woman in her forties or fifties with Graves' hyperthyroidism that later progressed to Graves' ophthalmopathy. Sequenced material: blood.

CDR3 sequence: CASVLATNTGELFF. The CDR3 region has the DNA TGTGCCAGCGTACTAGCGACGAACACCGGGGAGCTGTTTTTT. The chain carries TRBV12-3 or TRBV12-4 and TRBJ2-2; the match to TRBD2 covers 7 bases. The V gene end was trimmed by 8 bases and the J gene end by 0 bases; junction bases not matched to a gene: 3. CDR3 length: 14 amino acids.